The T cell receptor beta chain described here comes from a study of human T cells and chemical hapten exposure. Documented time point: patch test 1, 2 weeks after DPC sensitization. Indicated treatment: therapeutic diphenylcyclopropenone sensitization with weekly scalp DPC. The template was total RNA from unfractionated whole blood. CDR1 is LNHDA and CDR2 is SQIVND in the germline V gene (reference sequence). This CDR3 spans 13 amino acids. The V gene lost 10 bases and the J gene lost 5 bases, with 14 bases spanning the gap. This clonotype was recorded at least ten times. TCRdb called the RACE reads again in MiXCR, with one record for every CDR3 protein. The sample consists of around 44,000 distinct CDR3 sequences, about 4% of them appearing once.

The starting material was whole blood, obtained in connection with sensitization to the hapten diphenylcyclopropenone (DPC). This receptor was taken from a man aged 45-65 years with alopecia areata. Some clones in this sample may be carry-over from other donors' samples. This chain uses TRBV19 with TRBJ1-4; the D gene is possibly TRBD1 (6 bases). CDR3 sequence: CATSTGLNEKLFF. The CDR3 DNA reads TGTGCCACCTCCACAGGGTTAAATGAAAAACTGTTTTTT.